The rows below give T cell receptor beta chains drawn from one sample of a study of OX40 agonist ivuxolimab in advanced cancers. Using immunoSEQ multiplex PCR, the repertoire was profiled, and TCRdb retains in-frame clones only, with some absent. This table holds 95,000 to 150,000 clones, around 91% found once. Sequenced material: CD4+ or CD8+ T cells sorted from blood, taken in a trial of the OX40 agonist ivuxolimab. These receptors originate from an adult with an advanced solid tumor such as melanoma, head and neck, liver or kidney cancer. The CDR3 runs from the conserved cysteine through the conserved F or W. The D gene is left open where the match is weak. Clone size is given for some rows only: seen once, a few or many times, or a class if the clone is expanded.

TRBJ1-3,TRBV6-1,NA,NA,TGTGCCAGCAGTGATCAGGGGATTGGGGGAAACACCATATATTTT,CASSDQGIGGNTIYF
TRBJ2-7,TRBV11-2,TRBD1,NA,TGTGCCAGCAGCCCTCAAGCGGGCAGGGGGCTCGAGCAGTACTTC,CASSPQAGRGLEQYF
TRBJ2-7,TRBV19,NA,NA,TGTGCCAGTAGTATAGCCAGGATCGGATCCTACGAGCAGTACTTC,CASSIARIGSYEQYF
TRBJ2-7,TRBV9,NA,NA,TGTGCCAGCAGCGTAGGCGCCGCCTACGAGCAGTACTTC,CASSVGAAYEQYF
TRBJ1-5,TRBV6-6,TRBD1,NA,TGTGCCAGCAACACGGACAGGGCCCAGCCCCAGCATTTT,CASNTDRAQPQHF
TRBJ1-6,TRBV6-1,NA,NA,TGTGCCAGCATCCTGGGGAATAATTCACCCCTCCACTTT,CASILGNNSPLHF
TRBJ1-6,TRBV11-2,TRBD1,NA,TGTGCCAGCAGCCTAAGAGGGACAGATAATTCACCCCTCCACTTT,CASSLRGTDNSPLHF
TRBJ2-1,TRBV2,TRBD2,once,TGTGCCAGCAGGAGGACTAGCGGGGATGCTGAGCAGTTCTTC,CASRRTSGDAEQFF
TRBJ2-7,TRBV30,NA,NA,TGTGCCTGGAGTGCCCCCGACAGGACCTACGAGCAGTACTTC,CAWSAPDRTYEQYF
TRBJ1-5,TRBV7-9,NA,NA,TGTGCCAGCAGCCAGACAGGATTGAATCAGCCCCAGCATTTT,CASSQTGLNQPQHF
TRBJ2-1,TRBV7-2,TRBD1,once,TGTGCCAGCAGCTATTCGGGACAGGCGTTCAATGAGCAGTTCTTC,CASSYSGQAFNEQFF
TRBJ1-5,TRBV30,NA,NA,TGTGCCTGGAGTGGTGTTAATCAGCCCCAGCATTTT,CAWSGVNQPQHF
TRBJ1-1,TRBV2,NA,NA,TGTGCCAGCATGGTGACCACTGAAGCTTTCTTT,CASMVTTEAFF
TRBJ2-7,TRBV7-9,NA,NA,TGTGCCAGCAGCTCGACAGGTCGGCGGAGGTACGAGCAGTACTTC,CASSSTGRRRYEQYF
TRBJ1-1,TRBV9,TRBD1,NA,TGTGCCAGCAGCGTAGTAGGACAGGGGAGGACTGAAGCTTTCTTT,CASSVVGQGRTEAFF
TRBJ2-3,TRBV4-2,TRBD2,NA,TGTGCCAGCAGCCACTCCGGGACTAGCGGGGGGGCAACAGATACGCAGTATTTT,CASSHSGTSGGATDTQYF
TRBJ2-3,TRBV4-3,TRBD2,NA,TGCGCCAGCAGCACCCAACTAGCGGGACGCACAGATACGCAGTATTTT,CASSTQLAGRTDTQYF
TRBJ2-1,TRBV5-1,TRBD1,NA,TGCGCCAGCAGCATTCGGACAGGGGGTGGACATGAGCAGTTCTTC,CASSIRTGGGHEQFF
TRBJ2-7,TRBV7-2,NA,NA,TGTGCCAGCAGCCTGGCCGGGGGCCTCACCCTCGGGTACGAGCAGTACTTC,CASSLAGGLTLGYEQYF
TRBJ2-1,TRBV7-2,NA,NA,TGTGCCAGCAGCGCACAAAGTCTCAATGAGCAGTTCTTC,CASSAQSLNEQFF
TRBJ2-5,TRBV12-5,NA,NA,TGTGCTAGTGGTTTGGTAAGACATAGGGGGGAGACCCAGTACTTC,CASGLVRHRGETQYF
TRBJ2-7,TRBV28,TRBD1,NA,TGTGCCAGCAGTACGGGACAGGGGGGCGAGCAGTACTTC,CASSTGQGGEQYF
TRBJ1-2,TRBV11-2,TRBD1,NA,TGTGCCAGCAGCTTTAGTAGGACAGGGGTGAATGGCTACACCTTC,CASSFSRTGVNGYTF
TRBJ2-5,TRBV29-1,TRBD2,NA,TGCAGCGTTGATCCCCCTAGCGGGGGCCGAGGGGAGACCCAGTACTTC,CSVDPPSGGRGETQYF
TRBJ1-6,TRBV6-6,NA,NA,TGTGCCAGCAGTCAACCAGGACAAGGCCGGGATTCACCCCTCCACTTT,CASSQPGQGRDSPLHF
TRBJ2-7,TRBV11-2,NA,NA,TGTGCCAGCAGCGCCTACGAGCAGTACTTC,CASSAYEQYF
TRBJ2-4,TRBV6-6,TRBD2,NA,TGTGCCAGCAGTTACTCGCATACTAGCGGCAACATTCAGTACTTC,CASSYSHTSGNIQYF
TRBJ1-1,TRBV10-1,NA,NA,TGCGCCAGCAGTGAAGTTACTGGGAACACTGAAGCTTTCTTT,CASSEVTGNTEAFF
TRBJ1-3,TRBV19,TRBD1,NA,TGTGCCAGTAGTCCATACAGGGGGACCGGAAACACCATATATTTT,CASSPYRGTGNTIYF
TRBJ2-5,TRBV11-2,NA,NA,TGTGCCAGCAGCCCTAGCCGGGTACAAGAGACCCAGTACTTC,CASSPSRVQETQYF
TRBJ2-1,TRBV11-2,TRBD1,NA,TGTGCCAGCAGCTTAGATATCGCGACAGGGGTCGATGAGCAGTTCTTC,CASSLDIATGVDEQFF
TRBJ1-6,TRBV4-3,NA,NA,TGCGCCAGCAGCCAAGTAAGTTGGTTGCTGGATAATTCACCCCTCCACTTT,CASSQVSWLLDNSPLHF
TRBJ2-2,TRBV9,NA,NA,TGTGCCAGCAGCGTAGGGGGACTGATGAACACCGGGGAGCTGTTTTTT,CASSVGGLMNTGELFF
TRBJ2-1,TRBV28,NA,NA,TGTGCCAGCAGTTTCGGTTGGGGCTTGGGGCAGTTCTTC,CASSFGWGLGQFF
TRBJ1-5,TRBV19,NA,NA,TGTGCCAGCCATAATGGTTGGAGTCAGCCCCAGCATTTT,CASHNGWSQPQHF
TRBJ1-4,TRBV7-6,NA,NA,TGTGCCAGCAGCTCCTATCCCCGATGGACAGAAGTTAGACAAAAACTGTTTTTT,CASSSYPRWTEVRQKLFF
TRBJ2-7,TRBV5-1,TRBD1,NA,TGCGCCAGCAGCTTGCCCTCGACAGGGAACGAGCAGTACTTC,CASSLPSTGNEQYF
TRBJ2-1,TRBV15,NA,NA,TGTGCCACCAGCAGAGCCACGGGAACCTACAATGAGCAGTTCTTC,CATSRATGTYNEQFF
TRBJ2-1,TRBV2,TRBD2,NA,TGTGCCAGCAATGCGGGACTAGCGGGGGTTCCTGAGCAGTTCTTC,CASNAGLAGVPEQFF
TRBJ2-5,TRBV2,NA,NA,TGTGCCAGCAGGGGTCGACAGCCAGAGACCCAGTACTTC,CASRGRQPETQYF
TRBJ1-6,TRBV9,NA,NA,TGTGCCAGCAGCGTAGCTGGGACAACCAAGGATTCACCCCTCCACTTT,CASSVAGTTKDSPLHF
TRBJ2-1,TRBV9,NA,few,TGTGCCAGCAGCCCTAGGGGCCCTCACACGTACAATGAGCAGTTCTTC,CASSPRGPHTYNEQFF
TRBJ1-2,TRBV28,NA,NA,TGTGCCAGCAGTTCCGGGGTCGGCTACACCTTC,CASSSGVGYTF
TRBJ2-3,TRBV7-2,TRBD2,NA,TGTGCCAGCAGCTTAGCCGGACTAGCGGGGGATACGCAGTATTTT,CASSLAGLAGDTQYF
TRBJ2-3,TRBV6-1,TRBD1,NA,TGTGCCAGCAGTGAGCTAGGGACAGTTCGAACAGATACGCAGTATTTT,CASSELGTVRTDTQYF
TRBJ1-5,TRBV7-6,NA,NA,TGTGCCAGCAGCTCCGGGGGAGGGCCGAATCAGCCCCAGCATTTT,CASSSGGGPNQPQHF
TRBJ2-7,TRBV10-3,TRBD1,NA,TGTGCCATCAATCCCGGGACAGGGACCAAAGAGCAGTACTTC,CAINPGTGTKEQYF
TRBJ2-6,TRBV19,NA,NA,TGTGCCAGTAGTAACAGGGTTCTACTCTCTGGGGCCAACGTCCTGACTTTC,CASSNRVLLSGANVLTF
TRBJ2-6,TRBV19,NA,NA,TGTGCCAGTAGCAAGGGGACGGTCCAGTACTCTGGGGCCAACGTCCTGACTTTC,CASSKGTVQYSGANVLTF
TRBJ2-1,TRBV5-1,TRBD2,NA,TGCGCCAGCAGCTTAAATATAGCGGGGGGGTTCTACAATGAGCAGTTCTTC,CASSLNIAGGFYNEQFF
TRBJ1-5,TRBV7-2,TRBD1,few,TGTGCCAGCAGCTCAGGACAGGGTCCTCAGCCCCAGCATTTT,CASSSGQGPQPQHF
TRBJ2-7,TRBV7-2,NA,NA,TGTGCCAGCAGCTTAAACCCAGGACAAACCTACGAGCAGTACTTC,CASSLNPGQTYEQYF
TRBJ2-6,TRBV7-8,TRBD1,NA,TGTGCCAGCAGCTTACCAGGGGGCTCTGGGGCCAACGTCCTGACTTTC,CASSLPGGSGANVLTF
TRBJ1-5,TRBV4-3,NA,few,TGCGCCAGCAGCCAGAGACTGAGTTATAGCAATCAGCCCCAGCATTTT,CASSQRLSYSNQPQHF
TRBJ2-7,TRBV9,TRBD1,NA,TGTGCCAGCAGCGTAGGGACAGGTTTCTACGAGCAGTACTTC,CASSVGTGFYEQYF
TRBJ1-2,TRBV28,NA,once,TGTGCCAGCAGGCCGGCGACGTTCAACTATGGCTACACCTTC,CASRPATFNYGYTF
TRBJ1-1,TRBV7-2,NA,NA,TGTGCCAGCAGCTTAGACTACCCGGGTATCACTGAAGCTTTCTTT,CASSLDYPGITEAFF
TRBJ2-7,TRBV9,TRBD1,NA,TGTGCCAGCAGCGTAGGGGGACAGGGAGCCTACGAGCAGTACTTC,CASSVGGQGAYEQYF
TRBJ2-3,TRBV5-1,TRBD1,NA,TGCGCCAGCAGGACAGGGGCAGATACGCAGTATTTT,CASRTGADTQYF
TRBJ1-2,TRBV2,NA,NA,TGTGCCAGCAGGTTTCAGGGGTACGGCTATGGCTACACCTTC,CASRFQGYGYGYTF